This is a list of T cell receptor beta chains from one sample in a study of CD8 T cells in ankylosing spondylitis. TCRdb reanalysed the 5' RACE reads using MiXCR and keeps one entry per CDR3 protein. The sample carries more than 250,000 distinct CDR3 sequences, around 7.6% recorded once. Material: blood, either unsorted or a sorted T cell fraction (not recorded which). These receptors were taken from a male donor with ankylosing spondylitis. Both conserved end residues are part of each CDR3. Clone size appears in some rows only: once, few, many, or a class for an expanded clone.

V gene	J gene	clone size	CDR3 protein
TRBV6-5	TRBJ2-1	many	CASSYSAGIEQFF
TRBV5-5	TRBJ2-2	few	CASSKNTVTNTGELFF
TRBV7-9	TRBJ2-7	few	CASSSPRTGRYEQYF
TRBV28	TRBJ2-1	few	CASSPQLDNEQFF
TRBV7-9	TRBJ2-1	NA	CASSLTVSYNEQFF
TRBV6-1	TRBJ1-1	many	CASKVQPAYEAFF
TRBV6-1	TRBJ2-5	NA	CASSGRESQETQYF
TRBV7-2	TRBJ2-5	NA	CASSLRFGEETQYF
TRBV7-6	TRBJ1-6	NA	CASSLQGHNNSPLHF
TRBV24-1	TRBJ2-1	few	CATSPTGGFPPGGEQFF
TRBV5-1	TRBJ2-7	NA	CASSHEGLAGVDEQYF
TRBV12-3/TRBV12-4	TRBJ2-5	few	CASSLGAGGPQETQYF
TRBV6-5	TRBJ2-7	NA	CASSYIQAAYEQYF
TRBV6-4	TRBJ2-3	NA	CASSPRDFTDTQYF
TRBV15	TRBJ1-4	NA	CATSRQGVPNEKLFF
TRBV7-8	TRBJ1-4	NA	CASSSRQGGEKLFF
TRBV5-1	TRBJ2-2	many	CATRLAGIPTGELFF
TRBV5-1	TRBJ2-4	many	CASSPYRQHLAKNIQYF
TRBV29-1	TRBJ2-7	many	CSVVGTHNEQYF
TRBV4-1	TRBJ2-5	NA	CASSHPATSGRGETQYF
TRBV19	TRBJ2-7	few	CASSMGGAPLGEQYF
TRBV6-5	TRBJ1-2	few	CASSYGTTPGGYTF
TRBV29-1	TRBJ2-5	many	CSVDREETQYF
TRBV12-5	TRBJ2-7	few	CASGLGRTSGNYEQYF
TRBV7-6	TRBJ2-1	NA	CASSPRGGGPSYNEQFF
TRBV20-1	TRBJ2-4	NA	CSARDKGWMGKNIQYF
TRBV20-1	TRBJ2-3	few	CSATGTSGTDTQYF
TRBV20-1	TRBJ2-1	many	CSAIVRERVRNEQFF
TRBV29-1	TRBJ2-7	NA	CSVGVLGQGTDEQYF
TRBV10-3	TRBJ2-7	few	CAISVSSYEQYF
TRBV29-1	TRBJ1-4	many	CSVNSGQGGHEKLFF
TRBV6-5	TRBJ2-7	NA	CASSWSDSQYF
TRBV28	TRBJ1-6	NA	CASSFEQGHSPLHF
TRBV29-1	TRBJ2-7	NA	CSVASDSSYEQYF
TRBV12-3/TRBV12-4	TRBJ2-2	many	CASSLLSELFF
TRBV14	TRBJ1-1	few	CASSPHVDAGTEAFF
TRBV12-3/TRBV12-4	TRBJ2-2	few	CASLPLEGLAGRPGELFF
TRBV4-1	TRBJ2-1	NA	CASSQDRGAGSYNEQFF
TRBV7-2	TRBJ2-7	NA	CASSLDRLSYEQYF
TRBV5-1	TRBJ2-3	NA	CASSSLGRTDTQYF
TRBV29-1	TRBJ2-7	NA	CSVEDGGHEQYF
TRBV5-1	TRBJ2-1	few	CASSLVGFSLYNEQFF
TRBV25-1	TRBJ2-3	many	CASRAAGGAGTDTQYF
TRBV29-1	TRBJ2-2	few	CSVEQGAETGELFF
TRBV12-3/TRBV12-4	TRBJ2-1	few	CASSPDIQGEYNEQFF
TRBV28	TRBJ2-7	NA	CASRDDRSSRGEQYF